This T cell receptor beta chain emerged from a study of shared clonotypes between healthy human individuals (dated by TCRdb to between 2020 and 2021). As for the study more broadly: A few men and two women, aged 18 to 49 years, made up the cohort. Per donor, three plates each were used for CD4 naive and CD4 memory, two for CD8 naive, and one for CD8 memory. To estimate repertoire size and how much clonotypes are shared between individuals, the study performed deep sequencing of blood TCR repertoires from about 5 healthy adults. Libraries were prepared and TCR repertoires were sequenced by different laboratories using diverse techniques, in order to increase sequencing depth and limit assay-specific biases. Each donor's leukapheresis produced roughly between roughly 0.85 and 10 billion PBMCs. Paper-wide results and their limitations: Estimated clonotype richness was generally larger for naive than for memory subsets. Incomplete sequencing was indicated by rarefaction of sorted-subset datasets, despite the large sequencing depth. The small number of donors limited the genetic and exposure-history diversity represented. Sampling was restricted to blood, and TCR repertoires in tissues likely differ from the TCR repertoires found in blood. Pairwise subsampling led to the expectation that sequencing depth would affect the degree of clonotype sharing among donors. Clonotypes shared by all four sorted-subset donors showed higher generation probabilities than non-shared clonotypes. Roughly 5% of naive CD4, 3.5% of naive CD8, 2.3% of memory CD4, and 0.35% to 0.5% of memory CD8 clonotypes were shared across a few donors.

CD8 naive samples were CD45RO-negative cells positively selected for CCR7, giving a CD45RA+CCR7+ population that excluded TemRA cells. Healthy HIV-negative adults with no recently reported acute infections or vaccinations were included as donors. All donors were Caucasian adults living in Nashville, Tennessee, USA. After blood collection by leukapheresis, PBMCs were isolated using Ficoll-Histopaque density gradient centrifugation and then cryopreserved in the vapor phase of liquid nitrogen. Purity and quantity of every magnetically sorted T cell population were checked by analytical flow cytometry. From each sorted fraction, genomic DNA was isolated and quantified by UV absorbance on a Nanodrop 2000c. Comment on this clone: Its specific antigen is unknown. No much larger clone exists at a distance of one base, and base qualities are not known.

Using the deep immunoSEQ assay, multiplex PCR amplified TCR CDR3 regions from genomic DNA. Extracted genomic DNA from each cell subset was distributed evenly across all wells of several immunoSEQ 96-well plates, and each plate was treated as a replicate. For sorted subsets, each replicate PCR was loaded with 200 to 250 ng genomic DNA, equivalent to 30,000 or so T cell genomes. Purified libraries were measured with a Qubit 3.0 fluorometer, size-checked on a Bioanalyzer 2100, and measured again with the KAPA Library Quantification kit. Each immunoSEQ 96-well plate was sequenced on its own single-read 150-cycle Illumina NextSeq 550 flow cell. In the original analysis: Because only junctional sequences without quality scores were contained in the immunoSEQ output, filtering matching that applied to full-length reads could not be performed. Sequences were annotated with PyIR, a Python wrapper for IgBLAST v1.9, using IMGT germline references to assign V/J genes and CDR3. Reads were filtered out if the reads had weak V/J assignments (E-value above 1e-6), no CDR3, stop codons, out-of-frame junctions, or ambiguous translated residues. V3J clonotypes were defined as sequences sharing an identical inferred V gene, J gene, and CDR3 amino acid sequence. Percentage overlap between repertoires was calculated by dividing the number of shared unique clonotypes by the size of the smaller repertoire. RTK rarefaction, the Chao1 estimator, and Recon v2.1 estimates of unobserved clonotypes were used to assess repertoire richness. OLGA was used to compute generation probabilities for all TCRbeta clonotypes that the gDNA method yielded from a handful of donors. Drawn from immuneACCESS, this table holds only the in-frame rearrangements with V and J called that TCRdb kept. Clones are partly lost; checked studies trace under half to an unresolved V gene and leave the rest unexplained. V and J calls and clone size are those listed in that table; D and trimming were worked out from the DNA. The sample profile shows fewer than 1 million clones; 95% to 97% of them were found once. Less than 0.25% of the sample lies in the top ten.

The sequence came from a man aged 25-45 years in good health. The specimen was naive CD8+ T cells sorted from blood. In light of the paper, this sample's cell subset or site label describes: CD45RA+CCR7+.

The DNA sequence reads TGTGCCAGCAGCTTGGGGGACCTCGTGAATCAGCCCCAGCATTTT. It is translated as CASSLGDLVNQPQHF. The chain is made from TRBV5-5 and TRBJ1-5; matching of 5 bases hints at TRBD1 as the D gene. The junction carries 11 bases between V and J, which are trimmed by 0 bases and 4 bases respectively. The cysteine opens and the phenylalanine closes a CDR3 of 15 amino acids. Kept here is only the CDR3 DNA, which spans 45 bases and is read in frame from base 1. From the germline V gene (reference sequence), CDR1 is SGHKS and CDR2 is YYEKEE.